This T cell receptor (beta chain) came from a study of blood T cell repertoires in COVID-19. Background on the study: The origin of the acute and convalescent COVID-19 samples was the United States, Italy and Spain. The cDNA or gDNA used as material had been derived from T cells, B-cell-depleted T cells, or PBMCs.

Trimming removed 5 bases at V and 9 bases at J, with 11 bases between. Per germline, CDR1 SGHVS and CDR2 FQNEAQ. The CDR3 covers 12 residues. In the original workflow: Reference gene primer amplification gave nucleated cell count estimates. Assay used: immunoSEQ multiplex PCR; TCRdb lists only in-frame clones, some missing. Clone size and the V and J calls come from that table; the DNA yielded D and trimming. The repertoire consists of a few hundred thousand clones, with approximately 88% occurring once and the leading ten covering roughly 2.3%. The count of this clone is one. The chain is built from TRBV7-8 and TRBJ2-1, with no clear D. This receptor was taken from a middle-aged man with acute or convalescent COVID-19. Specimen: peripheral blood. CDR3 region: CASSPPAGEQFF. In nucleotides, the CDR3 is TGTGCCAGCAGCCCTCCGGCAGGTGAGCAGTTCTTC.